The sequence of this T cell receptor beta chain was determined in a study of beta chain features in type 1 diabetes. For the study at large: Sorted cells, 90 million to 130 million in number, were examined across all samples. General study results and limits: Type 1 diabetes patients had moderately but significantly shorter TCRB CDR3s in all four CD4+ subsets.

Expressed TCRB transcripts were sequenced because the entire RNA isolate underwent reverse transcription. Libraries were prepared by immunoSEQ multiplex PCR; TCRdb keeps only in-frame clonotypes and omits some of them. The profile covers roughly 150,000 clones, with approximately 8.8% appearing a single time and 0.7% taken by the ten largest. The CDR3 runs to 15 residues. Germline CDR1 is SGHRS and CDR2 is YFSETQ. The V and J ends lost 5 bases and 1 base respectively, with 12 bases between them. With regard to this clone: Its antigen is undetermined.

This chain connects TRBV5-1 to TRBJ2-2; D might be TRBD1 (6 bases). The receptor was derived from a woman aged 25 to 39 with type 1 diabetes. Sequencing used central memory CD4+ T cells from blood. CDR3 region: CASSHPRGNTGELFF. CDR3 DNA sequence: TGCGCCAGCAGTCATCCCAGGGGGAACACCGGGGAGCTGTTTTTT.